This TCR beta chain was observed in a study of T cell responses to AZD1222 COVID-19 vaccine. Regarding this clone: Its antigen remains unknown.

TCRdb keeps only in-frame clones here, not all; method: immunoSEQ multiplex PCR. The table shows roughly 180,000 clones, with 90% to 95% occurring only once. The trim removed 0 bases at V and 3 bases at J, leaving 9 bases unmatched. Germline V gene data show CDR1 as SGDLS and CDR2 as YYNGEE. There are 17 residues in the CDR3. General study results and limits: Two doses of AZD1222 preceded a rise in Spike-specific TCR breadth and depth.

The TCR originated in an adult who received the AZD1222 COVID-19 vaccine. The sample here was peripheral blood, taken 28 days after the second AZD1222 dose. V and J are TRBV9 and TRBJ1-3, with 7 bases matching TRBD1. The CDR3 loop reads CASSVGAAGGLGNTIYF. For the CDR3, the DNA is TGTGCCAGCAGCGTAGGTGCGGCAGGGGGTCTTGGAAACACCATATATTTT.